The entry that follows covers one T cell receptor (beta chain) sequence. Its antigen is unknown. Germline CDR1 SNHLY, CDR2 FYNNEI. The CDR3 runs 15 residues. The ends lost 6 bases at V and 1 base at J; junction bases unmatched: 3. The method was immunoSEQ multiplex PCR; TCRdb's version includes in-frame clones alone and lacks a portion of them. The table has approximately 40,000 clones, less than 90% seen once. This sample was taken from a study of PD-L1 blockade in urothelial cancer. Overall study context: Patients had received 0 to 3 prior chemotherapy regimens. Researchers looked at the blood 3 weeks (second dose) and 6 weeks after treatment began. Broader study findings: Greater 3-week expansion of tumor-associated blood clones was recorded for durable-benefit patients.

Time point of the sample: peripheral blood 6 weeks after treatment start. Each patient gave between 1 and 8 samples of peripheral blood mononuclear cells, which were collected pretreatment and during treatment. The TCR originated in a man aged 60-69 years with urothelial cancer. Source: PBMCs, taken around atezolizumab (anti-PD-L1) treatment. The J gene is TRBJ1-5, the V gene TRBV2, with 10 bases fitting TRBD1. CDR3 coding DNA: TGTGCCAGCAGCGGGGGACAGGGGAGCAATCAGCCCCAGCATTTT. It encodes CASSGGQGSNQPQHF.